The 5 T cell receptor beta chains given below trace back to one sample, sequenced in a study of blood T cell repertoires in COVID-19. The data were produced by immunoSEQ multiplex PCR, yet TCRdb's version contains in-frame clones alone and is incomplete. The sample contains hundreds of thousands of clones, approximately 92% of which appear only once. Sample: PBMCs or T cells enriched from blood (not recorded which). The source is a man between 18 and 29 years old who had recovered from COVID-19.

This rearrangement joins TRBV12-3 or TRBV12-4 to TRBJ1-2, with D possibly matching TRBD1 (5 bases). This CDR3 is built from 13 residues. The V and J ends lost 7 bases and 3 bases respectively, with 12 bases between them. CDR3 DNA: TGTGCCAGCATCCATTGGGGGGACTATGGCTACACCTTC. This encodes CASIHWGDYGYTF.

The rearrangement joins TRBV11-2 to TRBJ2-2; perhaps TRBD2 as D (6 bases). CDR1 SGHAT and CDR2 FQNNGV come from the germline V gene. V dropped 7 bases and J dropped 4 bases, with 25 bases sitting between them. The CDR3 length is 18 residues. CDR3 coding DNA: TGTGCCAGCATCCCTTGGACCGGCGTGGCGGGAAGCACCGGGGAGCTGTTTTTT. Protein product: CASIPWTGVAGSTGELFF.

J is TRBJ2-1 and V is TRBV28; 14 bases map to TRBD2. The germline V gene encodes CDR1 MDHEN and CDR2 SYDVKM. The V and J ends lost 3 bases and 10 bases, in that order; junction bases with no gene match: 17. This CDR3 contains 19 residues. CDR3 loop: CASSLSTSGRARGVREQFF. In DNA, the CDR3 is TGTGCCAGCAGTTTGTCGACTAGCGGGAGGGCCCGCGGTGTAAGGGAGCAGTTCTTC.

The chain is built from TRBV10-3 and TRBJ2-5; TRBD2 matches 7 bases. CDR1 ENHRY and CDR2 SYGVKD come from the germline V gene. J lost 2 bases, V lost 6 bases, and 9 bases had no gene match. The CDR3 covers 15 residues. The CDR3 nucleotides read TGTGCCATCAGAAAATCTAGCGGAGCACAAGAGACCCAGTACTTC. Protein sequence: CAIRKSSGAQETQYF.

The chain recombines TRBV28 with TRBJ1-6; 9 nucleotides match TRBD1. With 1 base clipped from V and 11 bases from J, the junction kept 6 bases outside the gene matches. CDR3 length: 15 amino acids. From germline, CDR1 is MDHEN and CDR2 SYDVKM. The CDR3 DNA is TGTGCCAGCAGTTTATTCGGGACAGGGCGGCCACCCCTCCACTTT. Translation: CASSLFGTGRPPLHF.